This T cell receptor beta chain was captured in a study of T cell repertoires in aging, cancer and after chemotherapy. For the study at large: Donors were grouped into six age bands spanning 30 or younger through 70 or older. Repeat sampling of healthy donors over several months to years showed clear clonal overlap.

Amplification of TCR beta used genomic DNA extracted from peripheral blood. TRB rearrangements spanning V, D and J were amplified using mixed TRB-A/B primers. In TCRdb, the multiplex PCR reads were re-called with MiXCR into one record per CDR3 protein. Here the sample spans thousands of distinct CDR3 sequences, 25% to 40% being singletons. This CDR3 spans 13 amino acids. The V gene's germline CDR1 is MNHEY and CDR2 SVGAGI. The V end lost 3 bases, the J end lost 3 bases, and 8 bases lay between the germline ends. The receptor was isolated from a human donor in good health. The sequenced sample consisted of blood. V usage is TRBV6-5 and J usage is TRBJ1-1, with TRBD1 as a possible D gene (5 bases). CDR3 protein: CASSYSRDTEAFF. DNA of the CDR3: TGTGCCAGCAGTTATTCCAGGGACACTGAAGCTTTCTTT.